Here is one T cell receptor (beta chain) with its context. Its antigen remains unidentified. The source of the sample is a study of cytomegalovirus exposure and HLA in healthy donors. The study's findings and limits: Only CMV serostatus was available as immune exposure information.

Germline V gene sequence: CDR1 SNHLY, CDR2 FYNNEI. The CDR3 length is 16 residues. After removal of 6 bases from V and 4 bases from J, the junction contained 13 bases not matched to a gene. Researchers ran the PCR with 60 Vbeta and 13 Jbeta primers. Libraries were prepared by immunoSEQ multiplex PCR; TCRdb keeps only in-frame clonotypes and omits some of them. The sample comprises 150,000 to 200,000 clones, 84% of which are singletons, and 0.25% to 0.3% rests with the top ten. The genes are TRBV2 and TRBJ1-2; 8 bases line up with TRBD1. What was sequenced was PBMCs. The clonotype comes from a boy aged 5-17 years in good health and CMV-seronegative. CDR3 in amino acids: CASSDHRTGGSYGYTF. The CDR3 nucleotides are TGTGCCAGCAGCGACCATAGAACAGGGGGGAGCTATGGCTACACCTTC.